This TCR beta chain was captured by sequencing in a study of early T cells in non-severe SARS-CoV-2 infection. Looking at the study overall: RNA in bulk from unsorted whole blood was sequenced, and chains were unpaired. Study-level results: Anti-spike CD8 responses were favored in VDJdb matching, and private and CD4 specificities were missed.

As for this clonotype: Its antigen is unknown.

This CDR3 comprises 14 residues. Trimming left V 5 bases short and J 5 bases short, with 13 bases between. The germline V gene has CDR1 SGHTA and CDR2 FQGNSA. Unique molecular identifiers were attached to individual cDNA molecules. Each CDR3 protein gets one entry after TCRdb re-called the 5' RACE reads with MiXCR. The repertoire includes about 110,000 distinct CDR3 sequences, 11% of them detected once, and under 9% sits in the top ten. Sequencing input: whole blood. The TCR was taken from an adult who was a healthcare worker with PCR-confirmed SARS-CoV-2 infection or an uninfected control (not recorded which). The J gene is TRBJ2-4, the V gene TRBV7-2, with D tentatively TRBD1 or TRBD2 (5 bases each). The CDR3 DNA is TGTGCCAGCAGCCCTCGATTGGGGGAAAACATTCAGTACTTC. Translated, it gives CASSPRLGENIQYF. Drawing the rest from reference TRBV7-2 and TRBJ2-4, the complete variable domain is GAGVSQSPSNKVTEKGKDVELRCDPISGHTALYWYRQSLGQGLEFLIYFQGNSAPDKSGLPSDRFSAERTGGSVSTLTIQRTQQEDSAVYLCASSPRLGENIQYFGAGTRLSVL.